These 12 T cell receptor beta chains share one sample of origin, sequenced in a study of blood T cell repertoires in COVID-19. The table came from immunoSEQ multiplex PCR; TCRdb's copy has only in-frame clones and leaves some out. The table includes 160,000 or so clones, roughly nine tenths detected once. Sequenced input: peripheral blood. All receptors come from a woman in her 70s with acute or convalescent COVID-19.

This sequence joins TRBV3-1 (or the pseudogene TRBV3-2) and TRBJ2-1; 15 positions match TRBD2. The CDR3 contains 20 residues. The junction had 14 bases not matched to a gene; V was cut back by 0 bases and J by 8 bases. Germline loops: CDR1 LGHDT, CDR2 YNNKEL (reference sequence). The CDR3 loop is CASSQDQVKGLAGGRDEQFF. The CDR3 DNA is TGTGCCAGCAGCCAAGACCAAGTAAAAGGACTAGCGGGAGGGCGGGATGAGCAGTTCTTC.

The J gene is TRBJ2-4, the V gene TRBV7-2; TRBD1 might be the D (5 bases). The V end lost 5 bases, the J end lost 1 base, and 21 bases lay between the germline ends. The CDR3 sequence is 18 residues long. Germline lookup yields CDR1 SGHTA and CDR2 FQGNSA. The chain's CDR3 is CASSPTPLRGFAKNIQYF. CDR3 bases: TGTGCCAGCAGCCCGACACCTTTAAGGGGATTCGCCAAAAACATTCAGTACTTC.

This chain connects TRBV28 to TRBJ2-1; 8 nucleotides match TRBD1. Trimming took 6 bases from V and 0 from J; bases not matched to a gene: 13. This CDR3 comprises 18 residues. The germline V gene has CDR1 MDHEN and CDR2 SYDVKM. The CDR3 region has the DNA TGTGCCAGCAGCCCCCCCGACAGGGGAGGCTTCTCCTACAATGAGCAGTTCTTC. Amino acid sequence: CASSPPDRGGFSYNEQFF.

J is TRBJ1-2 and V is TRBV5-6, with a tentative D call TRBD1 (6 bases). The germline V gene has CDR1 SGHDT and CDR2 YYEEEE. The CDR3 spans 15 residues. The V and J ends lost 4 bases and 3 bases respectively, with 16 bases between them. The CDR3 here is CASSRAQGLDYGYTF. The CDR3 DNA sequence: TGTGCCAGCAGCCGGGCTCAGGGGCTGGACTATGGCTACACCTTC. Full variable domain (remainder filled in from reference TRBV5-6 and TRBJ1-2): DAGVTQSPTHLIKTRGQQVTLRCSPKSGHDTVSWYQQALGQGPQFIFQYYEEEERQRGNFPDRFSGHQFPNYSSELNVNALLLGDSALYLCASSRAQGLDYGYTFGSGTRLTVV.

The genes are TRBV4-3 and TRBJ1-1; D is possibly TRBD1 (6 bases). This CDR3 contains 14 residues. Germline V gene data show CDR1 as LGHNA and CDR2 as YSLEER. The V gene lost 0 bases and the J gene lost 5 bases, with 10 bases spanning the gap. The CDR3 is CASSQDPGVTEAFF. The CDR3 DNA reads TGCGCCAGCAGCCAAGATCCAGGGGTGACTGAAGCTTTCTTT.

The chain recombines TRBV6-5 with TRBJ2-7, with 16 bases aligning to TRBD2. This CDR3 has 15 residues. V shed 6 bases, J shed 2 bases, and the junction held 1 base outside the gene matches. Germline CDR1 reads MNHEY; CDR2 reads SVGAGI. The CDR3 sequence: CASRGLAGGPYEQYF. Written as DNA, the CDR3 is TGTGCCAGCAGGGGACTAGCGGGAGGGCCCTACGAGCAGTACTTC.

The chain combines TRBV7-9 with TRBJ1-6; TRBD1 might be the D (5 bases). The CDR3 covers 16 residues. Germline CDR1 and CDR2: SEHNR and FQNEAQ (reference sequence). The V gene lost 5 bases and the J gene lost 4 bases, with 15 bases spanning the gap. CDR3 sequence reads: CASSPDTGGYNSPLHF. The CDR3 nucleotides read TGTGCCAGCAGCCCCGACACGGGGGGTTATAATTCACCCCTCCACTTT.

This clone was recorded once. In DNA form, the CDR3 reads TGTGCCAGCAGCCAAGATGTGGCTAGCGGCTCCAATGAGCAGTTCTTC. Its translation: CASSQDVASGSNEQFF. V usage is TRBV3-1 (or the pseudogene TRBV3-2) and J usage is TRBJ2-1, with 7 bases aligning to TRBD2. Germline values: CDR1 LGHDT, CDR2 YNNKEL (reference sequence). The CDR3 is 16 residues long. The V segment lost 0 bases and the J segment 6 bases; nucleotides outside the gene matches: 8.

The chain joins TRBV25-1 to TRBJ2-7; 11 nucleotides agree with TRBD1. In germline, CDR1 is MGHDK, CDR2 SYGVNS. V was clipped by 6 bases and J by 9 bases; unmatched bases: 7. This CDR3 is 13 amino acids long. The CDR3 loop reads CASSLRDRGMQYF. DNA for the CDR3: TGTGCCAGCAGCCTCCGGGACAGGGGGATGCAGTACTTC.

J is TRBJ1-2 and V is TRBV5-6; TRBD1 matches at 7 bases. This CDR3 has 14 amino acids. The junction had 12 bases not matched to a gene; V was cut back by 5 bases and J by 8 bases. Germline-derived CDR1 and CDR2 are SGHDT and YYEEEE. The CDR3 protein is CASRPDRVAGGYTF. CDR3 in DNA: TGTGCCAGCAGACCCGACAGGGTAGCGGGGGGCTACACCTTC.

The chain carries TRBV5-1 and TRBJ2-5; 7 bases are a match to TRBD1. CDR1 SGHRS and CDR2 YFSETQ come from the germline V gene. Germline trimming cut 5 bases from V and 5 bases from J; bases unmatched to any gene: 9. The CDR3 covers 14 residues. CDR3 DNA: TGCGCCAGCAGTCGTCAAGACAGGGAGGAGACCCAGTACTTC. Translating gives CASSRQDREETQYF.

This rearrangement joins TRBV24-1 to TRBJ1-2; 8 bases line up with TRBD1. The CDR3 totals 13 residues. Germline CDR1 reads KGHDR; CDR2 reads SFDVKD. J gave up 8 bases and V 2 bases, and 3 bases lay outside the gene matches. The CDR3 bases are TGTGCCACCAGTGATTCAGGGGGCACGGGCTACACCTTC. This encodes CATSDSGGTGYTF.